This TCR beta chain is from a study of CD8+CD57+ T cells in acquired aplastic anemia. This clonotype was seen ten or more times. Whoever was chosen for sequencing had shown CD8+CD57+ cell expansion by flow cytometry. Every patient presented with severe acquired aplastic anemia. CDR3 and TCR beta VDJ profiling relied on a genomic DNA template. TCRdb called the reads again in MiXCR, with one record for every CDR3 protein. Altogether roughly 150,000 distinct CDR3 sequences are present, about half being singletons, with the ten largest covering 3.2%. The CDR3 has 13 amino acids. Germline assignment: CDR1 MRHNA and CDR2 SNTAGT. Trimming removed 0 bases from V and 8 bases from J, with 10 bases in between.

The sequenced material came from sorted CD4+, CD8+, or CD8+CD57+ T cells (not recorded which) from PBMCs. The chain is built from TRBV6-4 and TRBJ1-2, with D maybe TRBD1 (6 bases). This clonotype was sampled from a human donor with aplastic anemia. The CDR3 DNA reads TGTGCCAGCAGTGACTCGGGGGGCTTAGGCTACACCTTC. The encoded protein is CASSDSGGLGYTF.